Sequencing of this T cell receptor beta chain was carried out in a study of human T cells and chemical hapten exposure. The length of the CDR3 is 15 residues. Germline CDR1 is MGHRA and CDR2 is YSYEKL. J gave up 1 base and V 3 bases, and 3 bases lay outside the gene matches. This clonotype was observed many times. Attachment of unique molecular identifiers to individual cDNA molecules was performed in the library. One entry per CDR3 protein results from TCRdb running MiXCR on the RACE reads. The sample has some 400,000 distinct CDR3 sequences, more than 4.5% seen once. Described time point: pre-sensitization, week 0. Treatment given: therapeutic diphenylcyclopropenone sensitization with weekly scalp DPC.

The V gene is TRBV4-1, the J gene TRBJ1-1; TRBD1 matches 9 bases. This sample comprised whole blood, obtained in connection with sensitization to the hapten diphenylcyclopropenone (DPC). This clonotype originated in a woman aged 45-59 years with alopecia areata. Some clones in this sample may be carry-over from other donors' samples. CDR3 in amino acids: CASSQMTGGNTEAFF. CDR3 nucleotides: TGCGCCAGCAGCCAGATGACAGGGGGGAACACTGAAGCTTTCTTT.